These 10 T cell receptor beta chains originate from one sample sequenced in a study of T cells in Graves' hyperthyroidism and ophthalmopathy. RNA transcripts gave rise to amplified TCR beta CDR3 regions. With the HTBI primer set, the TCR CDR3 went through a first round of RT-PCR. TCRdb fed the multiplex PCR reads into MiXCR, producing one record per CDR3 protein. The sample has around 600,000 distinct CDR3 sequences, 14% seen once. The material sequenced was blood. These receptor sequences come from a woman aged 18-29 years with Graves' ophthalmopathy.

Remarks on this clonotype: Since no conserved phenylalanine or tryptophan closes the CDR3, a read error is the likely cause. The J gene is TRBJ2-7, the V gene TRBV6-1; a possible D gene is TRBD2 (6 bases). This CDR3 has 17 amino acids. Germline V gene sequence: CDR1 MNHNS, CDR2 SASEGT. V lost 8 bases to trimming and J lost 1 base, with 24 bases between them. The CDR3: CASWGERVGARSYEQYL. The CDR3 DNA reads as TGTGCCAGCTGGGGGGAACGCGTCGGGGCGCGGTCCTACGAGCAGTACCTC.

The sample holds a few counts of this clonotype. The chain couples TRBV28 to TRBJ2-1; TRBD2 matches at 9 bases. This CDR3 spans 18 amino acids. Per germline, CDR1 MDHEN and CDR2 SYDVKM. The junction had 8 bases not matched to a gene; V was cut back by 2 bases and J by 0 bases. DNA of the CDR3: TGTGCCAGCAGTTTAGCCAGCGGGAGGTCCCCCTCCTACAATGAGCAGTTCTTC. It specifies CASSLASGRSPSYNEQFF.

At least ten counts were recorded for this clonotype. The CDR3 DNA sequence: TGTGCCAGCAGTTCCGAAGGTACTTCGAACATTCAGTACTTC. Amino acid sequence: CASSSEGTSNIQYF. The chain employs TRBV28 and TRBJ2-4; no reliable D call. Germline lookup yields CDR1 MDHEN and CDR2 SYDVKM. This CDR3 has 14 amino acids. Between the trimmed V and J ends, which lost 4 bases and 7 bases, there was a span of 14 bases.

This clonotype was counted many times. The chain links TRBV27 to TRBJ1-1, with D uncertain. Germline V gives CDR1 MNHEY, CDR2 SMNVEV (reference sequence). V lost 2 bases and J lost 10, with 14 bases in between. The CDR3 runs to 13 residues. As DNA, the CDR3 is TGTGCCAGCAGTTTAGGACGGCCTTCTGGAGCTTTCTTT. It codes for CASSLGRPSGAFF.

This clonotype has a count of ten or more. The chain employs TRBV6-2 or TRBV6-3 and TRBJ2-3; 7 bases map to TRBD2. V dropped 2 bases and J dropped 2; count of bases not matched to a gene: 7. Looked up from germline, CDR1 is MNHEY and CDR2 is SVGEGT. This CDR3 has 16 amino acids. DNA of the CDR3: TGTGCCAGCAGTTACGCGAAGCGGGGATACACAGATACGCAGTATTTT. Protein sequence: CASSYAKRGYTDTQYF.

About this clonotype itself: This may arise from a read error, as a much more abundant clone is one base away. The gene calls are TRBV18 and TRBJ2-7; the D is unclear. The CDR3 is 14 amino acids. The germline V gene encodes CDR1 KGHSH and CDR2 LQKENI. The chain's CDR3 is CASSPGENSYEQHF. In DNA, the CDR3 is TGTGCCAGCTCACCAGGCGAGAACTCCTACGAGCAGCACTTC.

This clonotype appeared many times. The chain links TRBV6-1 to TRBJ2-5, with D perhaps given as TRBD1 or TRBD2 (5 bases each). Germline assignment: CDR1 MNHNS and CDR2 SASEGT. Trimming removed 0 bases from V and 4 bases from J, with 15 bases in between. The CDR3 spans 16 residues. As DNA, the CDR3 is TGTGCCAGCAGTGAAGCGACGGGGCGCTCGACAGAGACCCAGTACTTC. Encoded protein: CASSEATGRSTETQYF.

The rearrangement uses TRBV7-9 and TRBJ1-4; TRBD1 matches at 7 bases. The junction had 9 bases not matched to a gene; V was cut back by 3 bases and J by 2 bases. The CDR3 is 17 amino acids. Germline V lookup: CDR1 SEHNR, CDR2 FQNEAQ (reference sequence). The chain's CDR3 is CASSLATGKRTNEKLFF. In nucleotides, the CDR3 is TGTGCCAGCAGCTTGGCGACAGGGAAGAGGACTAATGAAAAACTGTTTTTT. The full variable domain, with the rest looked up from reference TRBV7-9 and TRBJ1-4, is DTGVSQNPRHKITKRGQNVTFRCDPISEHNRLYWYRQTLGQGPEFLTYFQNEAQLEKSRLLSDRFSAERPKGSFSTLEIQRTEQGDSAMYLCASSLATGKRTNEKLFFGSGTQLSVL.

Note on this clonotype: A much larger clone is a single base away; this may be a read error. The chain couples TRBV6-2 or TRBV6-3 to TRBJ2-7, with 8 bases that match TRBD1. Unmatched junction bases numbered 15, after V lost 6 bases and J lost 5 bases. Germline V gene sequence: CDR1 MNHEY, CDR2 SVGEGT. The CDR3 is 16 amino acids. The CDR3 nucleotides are TGTGCCAGCAGGACTAAAACAGGGGGATATCCCGACGAGCAGTACTTC. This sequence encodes CASRTKTGGYPDEQYF.

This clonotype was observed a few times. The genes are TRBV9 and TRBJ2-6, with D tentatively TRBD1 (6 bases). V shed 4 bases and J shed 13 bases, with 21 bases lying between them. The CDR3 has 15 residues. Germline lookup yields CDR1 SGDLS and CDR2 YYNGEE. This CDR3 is CASSPHFGQPRVLTF. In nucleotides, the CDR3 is TGTGCCAGCAGCCCCCACTTCGGACAGCCCCGGGTCCTGACTTTC.